This is a list of T cell receptor beta chains from one sample in a study of blood T cell repertoires in COVID-19. Assay used: immunoSEQ multiplex PCR; TCRdb lists only in-frame clones, some missing. Counted here are around 200,000 clones, under 90% occurring once; the ten biggest clones make up less than 4.5%. Sequenced input: peripheral blood. Every receptor here comes from a man in his forties or fifties with acute or convalescent COVID-19. Both conserved end residues are part of each CDR3. The D gene is left open where the match is weak. Not every row has a clone size; where given, it reads once, few, many or a size class.

NA,TRBJ1-6,NA,TRBV6-1,14,CASSDRAGRAPLHF,TGTGCCAGCAGTGACCGAGCGGGCCGAGCACCCCTCCACTTT
NA,TRBJ1-5,TRBD1,TRBV20-1,13,CSAIDRGNQPQHF,TGCAGTGCTATTGACAGGGGCAATCAGCCCCAGCATTTT
few,TRBJ2-1,TRBD1,TRBV5-1,14,CASSLDRAHNEQFF,TGCGCCAGCAGCCTGGACAGGGCCCACAATGAGCAGTTCTTC
NA,TRBJ1-1,TRBD1,TRBV5-1,15,CASTLGGTENTEAFF,TGCGCCAGCACGCTAGGGGGGACAGAAAACACTGAAGCTTTCTTT
NA,TRBJ2-3,TRBD2,TRBV6-2/TRBV6-3,18,CASSYSNSGGWWTDTQYF,TGTGCCAGCAGTTACTCGAATAGCGGGGGGTGGTGGACAGATACGCAGTATTTT
NA,TRBJ1-6,NA,TRBV14,16,CASSQLPGDMNSPLHF,TGTGCCAGCAGCCAGCTCCCCGGGGACATGAATTCACCCCTCCACTTT
NA,TRBJ1-1,NA,TRBV5-1,11,CASSLGIEAFF,TGCGCCAGCAGCCTAGGAATTGAAGCTTTCTTT
NA,TRBJ1-6,NA,TRBV2,16,CASSETGGPYNSPLHF,TGTGCCAGCAGTGAAACTGGGGGCCCCTATAATTCACCCCTCCACTTT
few,TRBJ1-5,TRBD1,TRBV6-5,14,CASSRTGQSQPQHF,TGTGCCAGCAGTAGGACAGGGCAAAGTCAGCCCCAGCATTTT
few,TRBJ1-2,NA,TRBV6-5,13,CASSTGSLYGYTF,TGTGCCAGCAGTACCGGGTCGCTCTATGGCTACACCTTC
NA,TRBJ2-2,TRBD1,TRBV3-1/TRBV3-2,18,CASSQAPGQGVNTGELFF,TGTGCCAGCAGCCAAGCCCCTGGACAGGGAGTGAACACCGGGGAGCTGTTTTTT
few,TRBJ1-5,NA,TRBV18,13,CASSGGRNQPQHF,TGTGCCAGCTCCGGAGGACGCAATCAGCCCCAGCATTTT
NA,TRBJ1-1,NA,TRBV6-4,13,CASSANRNTEAFF,TGTGCCAGCAGTGCAAACAGGAACACTGAAGCTTTCTTT
NA,TRBJ1-2,NA,TRBV6-5,13,CASSPSLSWGYTF,TGTGCCAGCAGTCCGTCCCTGAGCTGGGGCTACACCTTC
few,TRBJ1-4,TRBD1,TRBV6-5,15,CASSYSGTDNEKLFF,TGTGCCAGCAGTTACTCAGGGACAGATAATGAAAAACTGTTTTTT
NA,TRBJ1-4,TRBD1,TRBV5-1,14,CASRPGTGGEKLFF,TGCGCCAGCAGACCCGGGACAGGGGGGGAAAAACTGTTTTTT
NA,TRBJ1-4,NA,TRBV5-1,12,CASSRDKEKLFF,TGCGCCAGCAGCCGGGACAAAGAAAAACTGTTTTTT
NA,TRBJ1-1,TRBD1,TRBV29-1,13,CSVRQGAYTEAFF,TGCAGCGTCAGACAGGGGGCATATACTGAAGCTTTCTTT
NA,TRBJ2-1,TRBD2,TRBV29-1,15,CSVRLAGYSYNEQFF,TGCAGCGTCAGACTAGCGGGGTACTCCTACAATGAGCAGTTCTTC
few,TRBJ2-2,NA,TRBV2,16,CATQGHIGRNTGELFF,TGTGCCACCCAGGGGCACATTGGACGGAACACCGGGGAGCTGTTTTTT
NA,TRBJ1-1,NA,TRBV11-2,15,CASREWRQPNTEAFF,TGTGCCAGCAGAGAATGGCGACAGCCGAACACTGAAGCTTTCTTT
once,TRBJ2-3,NA,TRBV21-1,16,CASSKGLASNPDTQYF,TGTGCCAGCAGCAAAGGACTAGCATCTAATCCAGATACGCAGTATTTT
NA,TRBJ2-7,TRBD1,TRBV7-9,13,CASSSSGGYEQYF,TGTGCCAGCTCAAGTTCAGGGGGCTACGAGCAGTACTTC
NA,TRBJ1-2,NA,TRBV6-2/TRBV6-3,15,CASSYPEAETYGYTF,TGTGCCAGCAGTTACCCTGAGGCAGAAACCTATGGCTACACCTTC
once,TRBJ1-1,NA,TRBV19,14,CASIRGGFMGEAFF,TGTGCCAGTATCCGGGGTGGGTTCATGGGTGAAGCTTTCTTT
NA,TRBJ1-1,TRBD1,TRBV2,12,CASRLGTGLAFF,TGTGCCAGCAGACTAGGGACAGGCTTAGCTTTCTTT
NA,TRBJ1-4,TRBD1,TRBV9,16,CASSVGSGQVNEKLFF,TGTGCCAGCAGCGTAGGGTCTGGACAGGTTAATGAAAAACTGTTTTTT
NA,TRBJ1-5,NA,TRBV6-5,15,CASASTGFLNQPQHF,TGTGCCAGCGCTAGTACAGGGTTCCTAAATCAGCCCCAGCATTTT
NA,TRBJ1-1,NA,TRBV5-5,14,CASSFYDSNTEAFF,TGTGCCAGCAGCTTTTATGACAGCAACACTGAAGCTTTCTTT
NA,TRBJ2-1,TRBD2,TRBV11-1,16,CASSSPGTSGGDEQFF,TGTGCCAGCAGCTCCCCCGGGACTAGCGGGGGTGATGAGCAGTTCTTC
NA,TRBJ1-6,NA,TRBV6-5,13,CATWGENNSPLHF,TGTGCCACCTGGGGGGAAAATAATTCACCCCTCCACTTT
NA,TRBJ2-5,TRBD1,TRBV5-3,17,CARSSKPGQGYQETQYF,TGTGCCAGAAGCTCTAAACCGGGACAGGGATACCAAGAGACCCAGTACTTC
NA,TRBJ2-2,TRBD2,TRBV10-1,14,CASSSGGYTGELFF,TGCGCCTCTTCTAGCGGGGGGTATACCGGGGAGCTGTTTTTT
NA,TRBJ2-7,TRBD1,TRBV6-5,14,CASSSPGQIYEQYF,TGTGCCAGCAGTTCTCCGGGACAGATTTACGAGCAGTACTTC
NA,TRBJ2-1,NA,TRBV5-1,16,CASSLAPEVWDNEQFF,TGCGCCAGCAGCTTGGCCCCGGAGGTGTGGGACAATGAGCAGTTCTTC
NA,TRBJ1-3,NA,TRBV9,16,CASSVAPGPPGNTIYF,TGTGCCAGCAGCGTAGCGCCCGGTCCGCCGGGAAACACCATATATTTT
NA,TRBJ2-7,NA,TRBV7-9,14,CASSFKPSDYEQYF,TGTGCCAGCAGCTTTAAACCCAGCGACTACGAGCAGTACTTC
NA,TRBJ1-6,NA,TRBV7-9,16,CASSLVGSSYNSPLHF,TGTGCCAGCAGCTTAGTGGGGAGCTCCTATAATTCACCCCTCCACTTT
NA,TRBJ1-1,NA,TRBV7-9,14,CASSQGGARTEAFF,TGTGCCAGCAGCCAAGGTGGGGCGAGAACTGAAGCTTTCTTT
NA,TRBJ1-1,NA,TRBV11-3,13,CASSMTMNTEAFF,TGTGCCAGCAGCATGACAATGAACACTGAAGCTTTCTTT
NA,TRBJ2-1,NA,TRBV5-1,16,CASGPDRRSSYNEQFF,TGCGCCAGCGGCCCCGACAGGAGGAGCTCCTACAATGAGCAGTTCTTC
NA,TRBJ1-4,NA,TRBV4-1,13,CASSQGVREKLFF,TGCGCCAGCAGCCAAGGGGTGCGGGAAAAACTGTTTTTT
once,TRBJ2-2,NA,TRBV10-2,12,CASSPNVGELFF,TGCGCCAGCAGCCCTAACGTCGGGGAGCTGTTTTTT
NA,TRBJ1-6,TRBD1,TRBV30,13,CAFETGGNSPLHF,TGTGCCTTTGAGACAGGGGGTAATTCACCCCTCCACTTT
NA,TRBJ1-4,TRBD1,TRBV4-1,16,CASSPDRGVLDEKLFF,TGCGCCAGCAGCCCCGACAGGGGAGTGTTGGATGAAAAACTGTTTTTT
NA,TRBJ2-1,NA,TRBV9,11,CASSLYNEQFF,TGTGCCAGCAGCCTCTACAATGAGCAGTTCTTC
few,TRBJ2-7,TRBD1,TRBV5-1,15,CASSPPLGTGGEQYF,TGCGCCAGCAGCCCTCCTCTAGGGACAGGGGGCGAGCAGTACTTC
NA,TRBJ1-6,NA,TRBV14,15,CASSQDRVANSPLHF,TGTGCCAGCAGCCAAGACAGGGTGGCTAATTCACCCCTCCACTTT
NA,TRBJ1-2,NA,TRBV19,13,CASSPDSNYGYTF,TGTGCCAGTAGTCCGGACAGTAACTATGGCTACACCTTC
few,TRBJ1-1,NA,TRBV27,17,CASSLGWPGRTNTEAFF,TGTGCCAGCAGTTTGGGGTGGCCGGGAAGGACCAACACTGAAGCTTTCTTT
NA,TRBJ2-7,NA,TRBV5-1,15,CASSLGTRSSYEQYF,TGCGCCAGCAGCTTGGGCACGAGGAGTTCATACGAGCAGTACTTC
NA,TRBJ1-1,NA,TRBV15,15,CATSRSAGVNTEAFF,TGTGCCACCAGCAGATCTGCAGGGGTGAACACTGAAGCTTTCTTT
NA,TRBJ1-6,NA,TRBV3-1/TRBV3-2,17,CASSHSVGGASNSPLHF,TGTGCCAGCAGCCACTCGGTCGGGGGGGCGAGTAATTCACCCCTCCACTTT
NA,TRBJ1-3,NA,TRBV5-1,14,CASRSGDSGNTIYF,TGCGCCAGCAGATCAGGGGATAGTGGAAACACCATATATTTT
NA,TRBJ1-5,NA,TRBV6-5,16,CASSYGHGGGNQPQHF,TGTGCCAGCAGCTACGGACACGGCGGGGGGAATCAGCCCCAGCATTTT
NA,TRBJ1-1,NA,TRBV29-1,11,CLGRANTEAFF,TGCCTCGGGCGGGCTAACACTGAAGCTTTCTTT
NA,TRBJ2-1,NA,TRBV5-1,13,CASSLGQYNEQFF,TGCGCCAGCAGCTTGGGACAGTACAATGAGCAGTTCTTC
NA,TRBJ1-4,NA,TRBV7-7,14,CASSLGGPNEKLFF,TGTGCCAGCAGCCTCGGGGGTCCTAATGAAAAACTGTTTTTT
NA,TRBJ1-5,NA,TRBV2,14,CASSLRESNQPQHF,TGTGCCAGCTCTTTGCGAGAATCTAATCAGCCCCAGCATTTT
NA,TRBJ2-3,NA,TRBV10-2,15,CASSEGLSYTDTQYF,TGCGCCAGCAGTGAAGGACTATCTTATACAGATACGCAGTATTTT